A selection of T cell receptor beta chains follows, all from one sample in a study of vaccination and CD4 T cells after COVID-19. TCRdb independently ran MiXCR on the PCR reads; one entry per CDR3 protein. This repertoire shows tens of thousands of distinct CDR3 sequences, more than 40% found once; its top ten account for 15% to 20%. Their recognized antigens are unknown. Specimen: CD4+ T cells from blood, cultured in vitro, collected before SARS-CoV-2 vaccination. The origin of the receptors is a human donor who received a COVID-19 vaccine. Each CDR3 is given with its conserved first and last residue. D genes are given only for firm matches. Clone sizes are given selectively: once, few, many, or a class where the clone is expanded.

j_call d_call clone_size v_call cdr3_aa cdr3_nt
TRBJ1-1 - few TRBV20-1 CSARAHRGAGDEAFF TGCAGTGCTAGAGCACATCGCGGGGCAGGCGACGAAGCTTTCTTT
TRBJ1-1 - - TRBV4-1 CASSPIPGVNTEAFF TGCGCCAGCAGCCCAATTCCCGGAGTGAACACTGAAGCTTTCTTT
TRBJ1-1 - few TRBV20-1 CSARDSDSLNTEAFF TGCAGTGCTAGAGACTCCGACAGCTTGAACACTGAAGCTTTCTTT
TRBJ2-2 TRBD2 few TRBV24-1 CATRPGLAGGLRLLGTGELFF TGTGCCACCCGACCTGGCCTAGCGGGGGGGCTACGCCTTCTCGGCACCGGGGAGCTGTTTTTT
TRBJ2-2 TRBD1 - TRBV24-1 CATSDFGTVNTGELFF TGTGCCACCAGTGATTTCGGGACAGTGAACACCGGGGAGCTGTTTTTT
TRBJ1-6 - few TRBV30 CAWSVLVGVHSPLHF TGTGCCTGGAGTGTACTCGTCGGAGTTCATTCACCCCTCCACTTT
TRBJ2-7 - once TRBV7-2 CASSLSTASYYEQYF TGTGCCAGCAGCTTATCGACAGCCTCCTACTACGAGCAGTACTTC
TRBJ2-5 - - TRBV29-1 CSVETGRTQYF TGCAGCGTTGAAACAGGGAGGACCCAGTACTTC
TRBJ1-6 TRBD1 - TRBV5-3 CASSYGTGVPSPLHF TGTGCCAGCAGCTACGGGACAGGGGTGCCCTCACCCCTCCACTTT
TRBJ2-5 - few TRBV30 CAWSRSGQETQYF TGTGCCTGGAGTCGGTCGGGGCAAGAGACCCAGTACTTC
TRBJ1-1 - - TRBV10-1 CASSVTRDTKGRDTEAFF TGCGCCAGCAGTGTCACCCGGGACACCAAAGGGCGCGACACTGAAGCTTTCTTT
TRBJ1-1 TRBD1 - TRBV5-4 CASSLGQGRFTEAFF TGTGCCAGCAGCTTGGGACAGGGGCGATTCACTGAAGCTTTCTTT
TRBJ1-3 - - TRBV7-8 CASSPTWRSSGNTIYF TGTGCCAGCAGCCCGACCTGGAGGTCTTCTGGAAACACCATATATTTT
TRBJ1-5 - few TRBV6-2/TRBV6-3 CASRSLGPNNQPQHF TGTGCCAGCAGATCCCTCGGGCCGAACAATCAGCCCCAGCATTTT
TRBJ2-3 TRBD2 - TRBV7-9 CASSNSGGGPTQYF TGTGCCAGCAGCAATAGCGGGGGGGGACCAACGCAGTATTTT
TRBJ2-7 TRBD1 - TRBV6-1 CASSHNRGLDFSYEQYF TGTGCCAGCAGCCATAACAGGGGGCTAGACTTCTCCTACGAGCAGTACTTC
TRBJ2-2 - - TRBV27 CASSLTAFDTGELFF TGTGCCAGCAGTTTAACAGCGTTCGACACCGGGGAGCTGTTTTTT
TRBJ2-5 - few TRBV27 CASSLSWQGQETQYF TGTGCCAGCAGTTTATCCTGGCAGGGGCAAGAGACCCAGTACTTC
TRBJ2-7 TRBD2 few TRBV5-1 CASSWGTSGAYEQYF TGCGCCAGCAGCTGGGGGACTAGCGGGGCCTACGAGCAGTACTTC
TRBJ2-1 TRBD2 - TRBV20-1 CSATHSGGAYNEQFF TGCAGTGCTACTCATAGCGGGGGGGCCTACAATGAGCAGTTCTTC
TRBJ1-3 - - TRBV19 CASSDKVAPRTTIYF TGTGCCAGCAGCGACAAGGTCGCGCCGCGTACCACCATATATTTT
TRBJ1-1 - - TRBV27 CASSLQGSTEAFF TGTGCCAGCAGTTTACAAGGAAGTACTGAAGCTTTCTTT